Listed below are T cell receptor beta chains from one sample, sequenced in a study of blood T cell repertoires in COVID-19. Profiled with immunoSEQ multiplex PCR; TCRdb holds only in-frame clones, not every one. The sample has roughly 180,000 clones; about three quarters are singletons. Sequencing was performed on peripheral blood. The origin of the receptors is a woman of 80 years or more with COVID-19, enrolled during active disease. CDR3s include the opening cysteine and the closing phenylalanine or tryptophan. Fields, in order: D gene, CDR3 length, J gene, clone size, V gene, CDR3 DNA, CDR3 protein. A D gene is named only where the DNA matches it firmly. For some rows the clone size is stated as once, few or many, or as a class when expanded; others skip it.

NA,14,TRBJ2-2,few,TRBV7-3,TGTGCCAGCAGCTTCGGGGGTCGGCCCGGGGAGCTGTTTTTT,CASSFGGRPGELFF
NA,14,TRBJ2-5,few,TRBV7-9,TGTGCCAGCAGCTTAGACGGGAGAGGAGAGACCCAGTACTTC,CASSLDGRGETQYF
NA,13,TRBJ2-1,NA,TRBV7-9,TGTGCCAGCAGCACGACAGCCTACAATGAGCAGTTCTTC,CASSTTAYNEQFF
NA,16,TRBJ2-4,NA,TRBV5-4,TGTGCCAGCAGCTTGGGGTCAGGGGTGAATCCAAACATTCAGTACTTC,CASSLGSGVNPNIQYF
TRBD2,14,TRBJ2-1,NA,TRBV19,TGTGCCAGTAGATCCAGCGGGGGCCTTACTCTGCAGTTCTTC,CASRSSGGLTLQFF
NA,15,TRBJ1-6,NA,TRBV6-2/TRBV6-3,TGTGCCAGCAGTGGACCGGGACTCAATAATTCACCCCTCCACTTT,CASSGPGLNNSPLHF
NA,15,TRBJ2-2,few,TRBV2,TGTGCCAGCCGTGGCCCAAGCGCAAGCACCGGGGAGCTGTTTTTT,CASRGPSASTGELFF
NA,16,TRBJ1-4,few,TRBV4-1,TGCGCCAGCAGCCAAAGAAGTAACCCGGGGGATGAAAAACTGTTTTTT,CASSQRSNPGDEKLFF
NA,14,TRBJ2-5,NA,TRBV2,TGTGCCAGCAGTGAAGGGGCAGGAGGAGAGACCCAGTACTTC,CASSEGAGGETQYF
NA,11,TRBJ1-2,NA,TRBV20-1,TGCAGTGTAGGAGACAACTATGGCTACACCTTC,CSVGDNYGYTF
NA,15,TRBJ2-1,NA,TRBV2,TGTGCCAGCAGTGGGGTACTGGGAGCCTACAATGAGCAGTTCTTC,CASSGVLGAYNEQFF
TRBD2,17,TRBJ2-1,NA,TRBV6-1,TGTGCCAGCAGTGGGTCCCGACTAGCGGGGGCTTACAATGAGCAGTTCTTC,CASSGSRLAGAYNEQFF
NA,12,TRBJ2-7,once,TRBV11-3,TGTGCCAGCAGCCCCCAGGGCGTCGAGCAGTACTTC,CASSPQGVEQYF
TRBD1,13,TRBJ1-2,NA,TRBV28,TGTGCCAGCAGTCGACAGGGGCTCGATGGCTACACCTTC,CASSRQGLDGYTF
TRBD2,16,TRBJ2-7,once,TRBV11-2,TGTGCCAGCAGCTTAGGGACTAGCGGGAGCCTATACGAGCAGTACTTC,CASSLGTSGSLYEQYF
NA,13,TRBJ2-7,NA,TRBV7-6,TGTGCCAGCAGCTTGGGTCGGGAGCGTGAGCAGTACTTC,CASSLGREREQYF
TRBD2,17,TRBJ2-3,once,TRBV24-1,TGTGCCACCAGTGAACTAGCGGGGGGCGGAGCCGCAGATACGCAGTATTTT,CATSELAGGGAADTQYF
NA,16,TRBJ2-3,NA,TRBV21-1,TGTGCCAGCAGCCGTATTCGGGACAGGTCCCCAGATACGCAGTATTTT,CASSRIRDRSPDTQYF
TRBD1,10,TRBJ2-7,few,TRBV10-1,TGCGCAGAACAGGGGTACGAGCAGTACTTC,CAEQGYEQYF
TRBD2,20,TRBJ2-5,NA,TRBV7-6,TGTGCCAGCAGCCGCAAAACCAATAGGGGGATCAGCGGGAGGCGAGAGACCCAGTACTTC,CASSRKTNRGISGRRETQYF
NA,16,TRBJ2-3,NA,TRBV5-1,TGCGCCAGCAGCTTGGCTCACAGGGCTAGCACAGATACGCAGTATTTT,CASSLAHRASTDTQYF
TRBD2,15,TRBJ2-1,NA,TRBV7-9,TGTGCCAGCAGCCAGACTAGCGGGAGTATATATGAGCAGTTCTTC,CASSQTSGSIYEQFF
TRBD2,16,TRBJ2-7,NA,TRBV20-1,TGCAGTGCTAGTGGACTAGCGGGAGTAGGGGCCTACGAGCAGTACTTC,CSASGLAGVGAYEQYF
TRBD1,16,TRBJ1-2,NA,TRBV19,TGTGCCAGTAGTATCGCACAGGGGGGGGTTTCCTATGGCTACACCTTC,CASSIAQGGVSYGYTF
NA,15,TRBJ1-3,NA,TRBV18,TGTGCCAGCTCACCCTCAGGGCAACGTGGAAACACCATATATTTT,CASSPSGQRGNTIYF
NA,15,TRBJ2-7,NA,TRBV28,TGTGCCAGCAGTCCCGGACTGTTTGGAGCCTACGAGCAGTACTTC,CASSPGLFGAYEQYF
TRBD1,14,TRBJ2-7,few,TRBV2,TGTGCCAGCAAGAGGGACAGCTACTCCTACGAGCAGTACTTC,CASKRDSYSYEQYF
TRBD2,15,TRBJ2-1,NA,TRBV5-1,TGCGCCAGCAGCTTGGGTGGGAGGGCCGGGTATGAGCAGTTCTTC,CASSLGGRAGYEQFF
TRBD1,14,TRBJ2-1,NA,TRBV18,TGTGCCAGCTCACCAAACAGGGGAGCCAATGAGCAGTTCTTC,CASSPNRGANEQFF
NA,16,TRBJ2-1,NA,TRBV18,TGTGCCAGCTCACCCGGAACCATGAGGCTCTACAATGAGCAGTTCTTC,CASSPGTMRLYNEQFF
NA,12,TRBJ2-7,NA,TRBV2,TGTGCCAGCAGCCACACATCCTACGAGCAGTACTTC,CASSHTSYEQYF
NA,15,TRBJ2-3,NA,TRBV4-3,TGCGCCAGCAGCCAAGGGACTACTAGCACAGATACGCAGTATTTT,CASSQGTTSTDTQYF
NA,16,TRBJ1-2,few,TRBV27,TGTGCCAGCAGGCCTAAGGGCGGGGTTCCTACCTATGGCTACACCTTC,CASRPKGGVPTYGYTF